These 20 T cell receptor beta chains were sequenced from one sample in a study of T cell responses to AZD1222 COVID-19 vaccine. TCRdb keeps only in-frame clones here, not all; method: immunoSEQ multiplex PCR. The sample shows about 150,000 clones, around 89% of them seen only once. This sample comprised peripheral blood, obtained on day 0 of MenACWY control vaccination. All receptors come from an adult in good health.

The rearrangement joins TRBV10-3 to TRBJ2-1; 8 bases map to TRBD1. Germline loops: CDR1 ENHRY, CDR2 SYGVKD. This CDR3 comprises 15 residues. Trimming took 4 bases from V and 7 from J; bases not matched to a gene: 9. The CDR3 sequence: CAISAIQGAGNEQFF. Written as DNA, the CDR3 is TGTGCCATCAGTGCGATCCAGGGGGCTGGAAATGAGCAGTTCTTC.

The chain links TRBV19 to TRBJ1-2; a weak D match, TRBD1 (6 bases). The V and J ends lost 6 bases and 4 bases respectively, with 9 bases between them. There are 12 residues in the CDR3. Germline values: CDR1 LNHDA, CDR2 SQIVND (reference sequence). This CDR3 reads CASRDSFYGYTF. Written as DNA, the CDR3 is TGTGCCAGTAGGGACAGCTTCTATGGCTACACCTTC.

The V call is TRBV6-2 or TRBV6-3, the J call TRBJ2-3, with 11 nucleotides matching TRBD1. V was clipped by 5 bases and J by 4 bases; unmatched bases: 5. This CDR3 has 15 residues. Germline V gives CDR1 MNHEY, CDR2 SVGEGT. The CDR3 spells CASSAGTGGADTQYF. Written as DNA, the CDR3 is TGTGCCAGCAGTGCGGGGACAGGGGGAGCAGATACGCAGTATTTT.

The V and J genes are TRBV7-3 and TRBJ2-2; the match to TRBD1 covers 9 bases. Germline CDR1 reads SGHTA; CDR2 reads FQGTGA. Trimming cost V 5 bases and J 5 bases; bases outside gene matches: 6. CDR3 length: 15 amino acids. CDR3 nucleotides: TGTGCCAGCAGCCCGGGACAGGGTTGGACCGGGGAGCTGTTTTTT. It yields the protein CASSPGQGWTGELFF.

As DNA, the CDR3 is TGCAGTGCCGTAGGGGGAGGAGGCTACACCTTC. Its protein is CSAVGGGGYTF. The chain joins TRBV20-1 to TRBJ1-2; tentative D call: TRBD1 (6 bases). Per the germline V gene, CDR1 is DFQATT and CDR2 is SNEGSKA (reference sequence). Between the trimmed V and J ends, which lost 6 bases and 8 bases, there was a span of 13 bases. CDR3 length: 11 residues.

CDR3 DNA sequence: TGCAGCGTTGGCCAGGCAACTAATGAAAAACTGTTTTTT. Protein: CSVGQATNEKLFF. V usage is TRBV29-1 and J usage is TRBJ1-4; D gene uncertain. The CDR3 runs to 13 residues. Germline assignment: CDR1 SQVTM and CDR2 ANQGSEA. Trimming took off 4 bases at V and 0 bases at J, with 6 bases between the two ends.

The gene calls are TRBV11-2 and TRBJ2-7, with D perhaps TRBD1 (5 bases). The V and J ends lost 5 bases and 4 bases respectively, with 9 bases between them. CDR3 length equals 12 residues. Germline values: CDR1 SGHAT, CDR2 FQNNGV. The CDR3 bases are TGTGCCAGCAGCCCGACAGATTACGAGCAGTACTTC. This encodes CASSPTDYEQYF. The full variable domain, with the rest looked up from reference TRBV11-2 and TRBJ2-7, is EAGVAQSPRYKIIEKRQSVAFWCNPISGHATLYWYQQILGQGPKLLIQFQNNGVVDDSQLPKDRFSAERLKGVDSTLKIQPAKLEDSAVYLCASSPTDYEQYFGPGTRLTVT.

The chain recombines TRBV28 with TRBJ1-1, with D possibly TRBD1 on 6 matching bases. This CDR3 region has 14 residues. V gave up 2 bases and J gave up 11 bases, with 18 bases separating them. Germline CDR1 reads MDHEN; CDR2 reads SYDVKM. The CDR3 spells CASSLGRGLQGAFF. The CDR3, as DNA: TGTGCCAGCAGTTTAGGCAGGGGACTCCAAGGCGCTTTCTTT.

This CDR3 reads CASSPELVYTDTQYF. DNA of the CDR3: TGTGCCAGCAGCCCGGAGCTAGTCTACACAGATACGCAGTATTTT. This chain uses TRBV5-6 with TRBJ2-3; D is ambiguous. This CDR3 region has 15 residues. Trimming left V 4 bases short and J 2 bases short, with 14 bases between. Per germline, CDR1 SGHDT and CDR2 YYEEEE.

This rearrangement joins TRBV6-5 to TRBJ1-2; D is possibly TRBD1 (5 bases). Germline V gene lookup returns CDR1 MNHEY and CDR2 SVGAGI. The CDR3 covers 13 residues. The V end was cut by 6 bases, the J end by 0 bases, with 8 bases between. The CDR3 DNA reads as TGTGCCAGCAGGCCGACAGCTAACTATGGCTACACCTTC. It encodes CASRPTANYGYTF.

V gene TRBV7-9 combines with J gene TRBJ2-5, with a possible D match to TRBD2 (6 bases). The CDR3 runs to 14 residues. V shed 5 bases and J shed 5 bases, with 15 bases lying between them. Germline V gene lookup returns CDR1 SEHNR and CDR2 FQNEAQ (reference sequence). The CDR3: CASSETRAGETQYF. The CDR3 bases are TGTGCCAGCAGCGAGACCAGGGCGGGGGAGACCCAGTACTTC.

This chain joins TRBV27 and TRBJ1-3, with D uncertain. Trimming left V 8 bases short and J 0 bases short, with 14 bases between. CDR1 is MNHEY, CDR2 SMNVEV, per germline (reference sequence). The CDR3 sequence is 15 residues long. The CDR3 loop reads CASPLIGYSGNTIYF. CDR3 nucleotide sequence: TGTGCCAGCCCCTTAATAGGGTACTCTGGAAACACCATATATTTT.

The chain is built from TRBV20-1 and TRBJ1-4; D ambiguous. The V and J ends lost 3 bases and 7 bases respectively, with 15 bases between them. Germline assignment: CDR1 DFQATT and CDR2 SNEGSKA (reference sequence). This CDR3 is built from 14 residues. CDR3: CSASNREPGEKLFF. CDR3 nucleotide sequence: TGCAGTGCTAGTAACCGGGAACCTGGTGAAAAACTGTTTTTT.

In this sample, this clone turned up once. The chain carries TRBV27 and TRBJ2-5; D remains unclear. V was shortened by 6 bases and J by 1 base, with 9 bases between the two germline ends. CDR3 length: 13 amino acids. Germline V gene data show CDR1 as MNHEY and CDR2 as SMNVEV (reference sequence). The DNA of the CDR3 is TGTGCCAGCAGGCTTCTCGGCCAAGAGACCCAGTACTTC. It codes for CASRLLGQETQYF.

CDR3 DNA sequence: TGCGCCAGCAGCCAGGGTCAGGCGTATAAGAACACTGAAGCTTTCTTT. Translated: CASSQGQAYKNTEAFF. The chain joins TRBV4-1 to TRBJ1-1; D is uncertain. The CDR3 spans 16 residues. Per the germline V gene, CDR1 is MGHRA and CDR2 is YSYEKL. Trimming removed 3 bases at V and 1 base at J, with 15 bases between.

This chain links TRBV6-4 with TRBJ2-7, with 8 nucleotides matching TRBD1. Germline CDR1 and CDR2: MRHNA and SNTAGT. V gave up 4 bases and J gave up 6 bases; unmatched junction bases: 5. The CDR3 runs to 13 residues. Here the CDR3 reads CASSARQGSEQYF. The CDR3 DNA follows: TGTGCCAGCAGTGCCAGACAGGGGAGCGAGCAGTACTTC.

This clone has just one count. The chain combines TRBV15 with TRBJ2-2; the D call may be TRBD1 or TRBD2 (6 bases each). Germline V lookup: CDR1 LNHNV, CDR2 YYDKDF (reference sequence). V was clipped by 1 base and J by 2 bases, with 8 bases between them. There are 15 residues in the CDR3. The CDR3 DNA reads TGTGCCACCAGCAGAGTGGGGGGCAACACCGGGGAGCTGTTTTTT. It is translated as CATSRVGGNTGELFF.

The CDR3: CASSQDQGGGVGQPQHF. CDR3 DNA: TGCGCCAGCAGCCAAGATCAGGGAGGAGGGGTCGGGCAGCCCCAGCATTTT. The chain carries TRBV4-3 and TRBJ1-5; possibly TRBD1 for D (5 bases). Germline CDR1 is LGHNA and CDR2 is YSLEER. V lost 0 bases, J lost 7 bases, and 19 bases lay in between. The CDR3 is 17 amino acids.

This chain links TRBV3-1 (or the pseudogene TRBV3-2) with TRBJ1-1; no definite D call. Trimming stripped 0 bases from V and 0 bases from J, with 8 bases between. CDR1 is LGHDT, CDR2 YNNKEL, per germline (reference sequence). This CDR3 region has 15 residues. The CDR3 sequence: CASSQDLDMNTEAFF. Written as DNA, the CDR3 is TGTGCCAGCAGCCAAGATCTAGATATGAACACTGAAGCTTTCTTT.

The rearrangement joins TRBV10-1 to TRBJ2-2; D uncertain. Looked up from germline, CDR1 is WNHNN and CDR2 is SYGVQD (reference sequence). The CDR3 runs 16 residues. V shed 3 bases and J shed 5 bases, with 16 bases lying between them. The CDR3 DNA sequence: TGCGCCAGCAGTGATAGTCTCTCGGACGAGACCGGGGAGCTGTTTTTT. Protein sequence: CASSDSLSDETGELFF.